Each of the 5 T cell receptor beta chains below was sequenced from the same sample in a study of graft-versus-host responses after intestinal transplantation. Data came from immunoSEQ multiplex PCR; TCRdb stores just in-frame clones and leaves some out. The data contain about 100,000 clones, 75% to 95% of them singletons. Sequencing was performed on PBMCs, taken 450 to 460 days after intestinal transplant. These receptor sequences come from a human patient who received an intestinal transplant, so some T cells may come from the graft donor.

This sequence joins TRBV25-1 and TRBJ2-7; tentative D call: TRBD1 (5 bases). Trimming cost V 2 bases and J 3 bases, with 8 bases left between them. Per germline, CDR1 MGHDK and CDR2 SYGVNS. The CDR3 has 13 residues. CDR3 in amino acids: CASSERQRYEQYF. In DNA form, the CDR3 reads TGTGCCAGCAGTGAAAGACAGCGCTACGAGCAGTACTTC.

The chain employs TRBV2 and TRBJ2-2; tentatively, D is TRBD2 (6 bases). With 8 bases removed from V and 5 bases from J, the gap between germline ends came to 12 bases. From germline, CDR1 is SNHLY and CDR2 FYNNEI. The CDR3 has 13 residues. This CDR3 reads CASCNGGTGELFF. In nucleotides, the CDR3 is TGTGCCAGCTGTAATGGGGGGACCGGGGAGCTGTTTTTT.

The V call is TRBV6-1, the J call TRBJ2-7; D might be TRBD1 or TRBD2, each matching 5 bases. The V end lost 5 bases, the J end lost 4 bases, and 12 bases lay between the germline ends. The germline V gene has CDR1 MNHNS and CDR2 SASEGT. CDR3 length equals 13 residues. In DNA form, the CDR3 reads TGTGCCAGCAGTCCCCGGGGCCAGTACGAGCAGTACTTC. This translates into CASSPRGQYEQYF.

This clone appeared a single time. This chain links TRBV27 with TRBJ1-4; D unresolved. The CDR3 length is 16 residues. CDR1 is MNHEY, CDR2 SMNVEV, per germline (reference sequence). V lost 4 bases and J 0 bases, leaving 12 bases between the germline ends. CDR3 coding DNA: TGTGCCAGCAGTTCAAGGCGAAGTGCAACTAATGAAAAACTGTTTTTT. Translated: CASSSRRSATNEKLFF.

This chain joins TRBV5-1 and TRBJ2-1; D is possibly TRBD2 (6 bases). The CDR3 runs to 12 residues. The V gene lost 3 bases and the J gene lost 5 bases, with 6 bases spanning the gap. The germline V gene encodes CDR1 SGHRS and CDR2 YFSETQ. Here the CDR3 DNA reads TGCGCCAGCAGCTGGGGGGACAATGAGCAGTTCTTC. Its translation is CASSWGDNEQFF. Full variable domain (rest looked up from reference TRBV5-1 and TRBJ2-1): KAGVTQTPRYLIKTRGQQVTLSCSPISGHRSVSWYQQTPGQGLQFLFEYFSETQRNKGNFPGRFSGRQFSNSRSEMNVSTLELGDSALYLCASSWGDNEQFFGPGTRLTVL.